A selection of T cell receptor beta chains follows, all from one sample in a study of cytomegalovirus exposure and HLA in healthy donors. The repertoire was sequenced with immunoSEQ multiplex PCR; TCRdb's copy has only in-frame clones and lacks some. The table shows 100,000 or so clones, with roughly 80% occurring only once. The sample taken for sequencing was PBMCs. The receptor source for this set is a man aged 40-49 years in good health and CMV-seronegative. Both conserved end residues are part of each CDR3. D genes are given only for firm matches. Some rows have no size entry. The others give once, few or many, or a class for an expanded clone.

abundance,d_gene,v_gene,j_gene,CDR3aa,CDR3nt
-,TRBD2,TRBV11-1,TRBJ2-3,CASSAGLAGGHTDTQYF,TGTGCCAGCAGCGCGGGACTAGCGGGGGGTCACACAGATACGCAGTATTTT
-,TRBD1,TRBV7-9,TRBJ1-3,CASSPDQTGVNTIYF,TGTGCCAGCAGCCCCGACCAGACAGGGGTTAACACCATATATTTT
-,-,TRBV28,TRBJ1-6,CASSLRGREGSPLHF,TGTGCCAGCAGTTTACGCGGCAGGGAAGGTTCACCCCTCCACTTT
-,TRBD2,TRBV9,TRBJ2-3,CASSGLAGLDTQYF,TGTGCCAGCAGCGGACTAGCGGGGCTGGATACGCAGTATTTT
few,TRBD2,TRBV6-5,TRBJ2-3,CASSYSAGGADTQYF,TGTGCCAGCAGTTACTCTGCGGGGGGCGCAGATACGCAGTATTTT
once,-,TRBV14,TRBJ2-5,CASSPAPGQTLQETQYF,TGTGCCAGCAGCCCGGCCCCCGGACAGACCTTACAAGAGACCCAGTACTTC
-,-,TRBV19,TRBJ2-7,CASSAGPAYEQYF,TGTGCCAGTAGTGCGGGACCCGCCTACGAGCAGTACTTC
-,-,TRBV5-1,TRBJ2-2,CASSLAEANTGELFF,TGCGCCAGCAGCTTGGCCGAGGCGAACACCGGGGAGCTGTTTTTT
few,-,TRBV6-1,TRBJ1-1,CASSEHVTENTEAFF,TGTGCCAGCAGTGAACATGTGACAGAGAACACTGAAGCTTTCTTT
-,-,TRBV7-8,TRBJ1-2,CASSLDLTPSHTF,TGTGCCAGCAGCTTAGATCTGACACCCTCCCACACCTTC
-,TRBD2,TRBV9,TRBJ2-5,CASSVSGGGAGETQYF,TGTGCCAGCAGCGTATCGGGCGGGGGGGCCGGAGAGACCCAGTACTTC
-,TRBD1,TRBV10-3,TRBJ1-6,CAISRDRGENSPLHF,TGTGCCATCAGTCGCGACAGGGGTGAGAATTCACCCCTCCACTTT
-,-,TRBV6-1,TRBJ2-5,CASSSRLLKETQYF,TGTGCCAGCAGTTCCAGACTCCTAAAAGAGACCCAGTACTTC
-,-,TRBV20-1,TRBJ1-2,CSASRQAVHF,TGCAGTGCTAGTCGACAGGCCGTTCACTTC
-,-,TRBV6-6,TRBJ1-2,CASSPPDFYGYTF,TGTGCCAGCAGTCCCCCCGACTTCTATGGCTACACCTTC
-,-,TRBV4-3,TRBJ1-4,CASSPSRPAWANEKLFF,TGCGCCAGCTCCCCGAGTAGGCCAGCCTGGGCAAATGAAAAACTGTTTTTT
-,TRBD2,TRBV5-1,TRBJ2-3,CASSLELAGSTDTQYF,TGCGCCAGCAGCTTGGAGCTAGCGGGGAGCACAGATACGCAGTATTTT
-,TRBD1,TRBV15,TRBJ2-2,CATSTGQGMGTGELFF,TGTGCCACCAGCACGGGACAGGGGATGGGTACCGGGGAGCTGTTTTTT
-,TRBD1,TRBV27,TRBJ2-3,CASSSIQGFADTQYF,TGTGCCAGCAGTTCGATACAGGGGTTCGCAGATACGCAGTATTTT
few,TRBD1,TRBV11-3,TRBJ2-4,CASSLVGTGVNIQYF,TGTGCCAGCAGCTTAGTTGGGACAGGGGTCAACATTCAGTACTTC
-,-,TRBV6-5,TRBJ2-1,CASSYSAANGEQFF,TGTGCCAGCAGTTACTCGGCCGCCAACGGGGAGCAGTTCTTC
-,TRBD1,TRBV14,TRBJ1-2,CASSHGTGTGGRGYTF,TGTGCCAGCAGCCACGGAACCGGGACAGGGGGCCGTGGCTACACCTTC
few,TRBD1,TRBV5-1,TRBJ1-2,CASSLGGQGAPNYGYTF,TGCGCCAGCAGCTTGGGGGGACAGGGGGCGCCTAACTATGGCTACACCTTC
-,TRBD1,TRBV19,TRBJ2-7,CASSNVGQGYEQYF,TGTGCCAGTAGTAACGTCGGACAGGGCTACGAGCAGTACTTC
-,-,TRBV7-2,TRBJ2-7,CASSLGKPYEQYF,TGTGCCAGCAGCTTAGGAAAGCCCTACGAGCAGTACTTC
-,-,TRBV6-6,TRBJ2-3,CASSLGLSTDTQYF,TGTGCCAGCAGTTTGGGACTTTCCACAGATACGCAGTATTTT
-,TRBD1,TRBV9,TRBJ2-6,CASSNNRDRGSGANVLTF,TGTGCCAGCAGCAATAACCGGGACAGGGGGAGCGGGGCCAACGTCCTGACTTTC
-,-,TRBV7-9,TRBJ1-5,CASSSLNQPQHF,TGTGCCAGCAGCTCGCTAAATCAGCCCCAGCATTTT
-,TRBD2,TRBV30,TRBJ2-3,CAWNIAGGNTDTQYF,TGTGCCTGGAACATAGCGGGGGGGAACACAGATACGCAGTATTTT
once,TRBD2,TRBV5-1,TRBJ2-1,CASSLAPLIAGSSYNEQFF,TGCGCCAGCAGCTTGGCCCCCCTCATAGCGGGGAGCTCCTACAATGAGCAGTTCTTC
-,-,TRBV4-3,TRBJ2-2,CASSQDGAPGLLTGELFF,TGCGCCAGCAGCCAAGATGGAGCACCGGGACTCCTCACCGGGGAGCTGTTTTTT
-,-,TRBV11-3,TRBJ2-7,CASSLDPSYEQYF,TGTGCCAGCAGCTTAGACCCCTCCTACGAGCAGTACTTC
-,-,TRBV19,TRBJ2-7,CASSMGRSTETYEQYF,TGTGCCAGTAGTATGGGGAGGAGTACGGAAACCTACGAGCAGTACTTC
few,TRBD1,TRBV7-2,TRBJ1-3,CASSEYRGSGNTIYF,TGTGCCAGCAGCGAATACAGGGGATCCGGAAACACCATATATTTT
-,-,TRBV19,TRBJ1-4,CASKGMGHSLEKLFF,TGTGCCAGTAAGGGAATGGGACACTCCCTTGAAAAACTGTTTTTT
-,-,TRBV5-6,TRBJ1-1,CASSGGQTNTEAFF,TGTGCCAGCAGCGGTGGACAGACGAACACTGAAGCTTTCTTT
-,-,TRBV9,TRBJ2-5,CASSPGTKQETQYF,TGTGCCAGCAGCCCAGGGACAAAGCAAGAGACCCAGTACTTC
-,-,TRBV7-2,TRBJ1-5,CASSYQGGQPQHF,TGTGCCAGCAGCTATCAGGGCGGTCAGCCCCAGCATTTT
-,-,TRBV6-5,TRBJ1-5,CASSLTGNQPQHF,TGTGCCAGCAGCTTGACAGGCAATCAGCCCCAGCATTTT
-,TRBD1,TRBV5-8,TRBJ2-7,CASSLGQGPYEQYF,TGTGCCAGCAGCTTGGGACAGGGCCCCTACGAGCAGTACTTC
once,-,TRBV15,TRBJ2-1,CATSRSSYNEQFF,TGTGCCACCAGCAGGAGCTCCTACAATGAGCAGTTCTTC
-,TRBD1,TRBV13,TRBJ1-2,CASSLGPDRVYGYTF,TGTGCCAGCAGCTTAGGCCCGGACAGGGTCTATGGCTACACCTTC